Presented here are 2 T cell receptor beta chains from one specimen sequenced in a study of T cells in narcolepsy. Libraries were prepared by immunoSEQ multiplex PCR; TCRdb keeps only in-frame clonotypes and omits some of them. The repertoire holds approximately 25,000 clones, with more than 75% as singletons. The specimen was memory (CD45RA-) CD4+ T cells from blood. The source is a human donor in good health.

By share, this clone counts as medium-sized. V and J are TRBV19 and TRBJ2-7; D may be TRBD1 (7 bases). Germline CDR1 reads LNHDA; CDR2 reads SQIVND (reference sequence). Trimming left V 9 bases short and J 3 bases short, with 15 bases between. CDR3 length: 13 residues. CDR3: CASQGGASYEQYF. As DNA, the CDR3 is TGTGCCAGCCAGGGGGGCGCAAGCTACGAGCAGTACTTC.

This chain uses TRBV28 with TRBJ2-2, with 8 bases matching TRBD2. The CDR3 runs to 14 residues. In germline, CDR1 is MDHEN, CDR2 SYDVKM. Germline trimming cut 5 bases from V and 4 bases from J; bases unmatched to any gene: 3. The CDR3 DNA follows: TGTGCCAGCAGTGGTCTAGCGGGCACCGGGGAGCTGTTTTTT. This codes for CASSGLAGTGELFF.